These 7 T cell receptor beta chains share one sample of origin, sequenced in a study of T cells of healthy individuals. One entry per CDR3 protein, called by TCRdb with MiXCR from the 5' RACE reads. The data show tens of thousands of distinct CDR3 sequences, under 20% seen once. These receptor sequences come from a human donor in good health.

This rearrangement joins TRBV12-3 or TRBV12-4 to TRBJ2-2; TRBD2 aligns across 10 bases. V dropped 5 bases and J dropped 7; count of bases not matched to a gene: 10. This CDR3 region has 16 residues. CDR3 DNA sequence: TGTGCCAGCAGTCCACGTCCTAGCGGGAGTGGCGGGGAGCTGTTTTTT. This codes for CASSPRPSGSGGELFF.

This clonotype was counted at least ten times. This chain links TRBV19 with TRBJ1-2; TRBD1 matches at 7 bases. The CDR3 runs to 13 residues. V was clipped by 5 bases and J by 2 bases; unmatched bases: 2. The V gene's germline CDR1 is LNHDA and CDR2 SQIVND (reference sequence). The CDR3 reads CASSLGGNYGYTF. CDR3 bases: TGTGCCAGTAGTCTAGGGGGCAACTATGGCTACACCTTC.

This clonotype was detected only a few times. The V call is TRBV5-1, the J call TRBJ1-1, with a weak D call TRBD1 (6 bases). The CDR3 sequence is 16 residues long. CDR1 and CDR2 (germline): SGHRS, YFSETQ. The V and J ends lost 9 bases and 0 bases respectively, with 21 bases between them. Here the CDR3 reads CATRRGAGQMNTEAFF. CDR3 coding DNA: TGCGCCACCCGGCGTGGGGCAGGACAGATGAACACTGAAGCTTTCTTT.

This clonotype showed up many times. The gene calls are TRBV24-1 and TRBJ2-2; D is undetermined. The V end was cut by 7 bases, the J end by 0 bases, with 8 bases between. This CDR3 region has 14 residues. The germline gives CDR1 KGHDR, CDR2 SFDVKD. The DNA of the CDR3 is TGTGCCACCAGAGATGTCGCGAACACCGGGGAGCTGTTTTTT. It translates to CATRDVANTGELFF.

This clonotype has a handful of counts. The chain joins TRBV12-3 or TRBV12-4 to TRBJ2-1, with D perhaps matching TRBD1 (6 bases). Trimming took off 6 bases at V and 7 bases at J, with 16 bases between the two ends. This CDR3 has 14 residues. The CDR3 loop reads CASREQGVRNEQFF. CDR3 DNA sequence: TGTGCCAGCAGGGAACAGGGAGTTAGAAATGAGCAGTTCTTC.

This clonotype appeared a few times. CDR3 region: CASSKDRAGDSTDTQYF. The CDR3 nucleotides read TGTGCCAGCAGCAAAGATCGAGCAGGGGATAGCACAGATACGCAGTATTTT. The chain joins TRBV21-1 to TRBJ2-3; the table's D call, TRBD1, has no DNA check behind it. TRBV21-1 is described as a pseudogene. This CDR3 is built from 17 residues.

This sequence joins TRBV28 and TRBJ2-7; 9 bases line up with TRBD1. Germline CDR1 reads MDHEN; CDR2 reads SYDVKM. Trimming removed 0 bases from V and 5 bases from J; junction bases left unmatched: 5. This CDR3 spans 15 amino acids. CDR3: CASSLWGDRAHEQYF. The CDR3 DNA reads TGTGCCAGCAGTTTATGGGGGGACAGGGCACACGAGCAGTACTTC.